A selection of T cell receptor beta chains follows, all from one sample in a study of blood T cell repertoires in COVID-19. Assay used: immunoSEQ multiplex PCR; TCRdb lists only in-frame clones, some missing. The sample yields about 150,000 clones, around 83% seen once. Input material: peripheral blood. These receptors were collected from a woman aged 60-75 years with COVID-19, enrolled during active disease. Each CDR3 is given with its conserved first and last residue. Each record gives: D gene, clone size, V gene, J gene, CDR3 DNA, CDR3 protein. D genes are given only for firm matches. Size values are once, few and many counts, or a class for expanded clones, and some rows have none.

TRBD1	once	TRBV19	TRBJ1-4	TGTGCCAGTAGTATGATAGGACAGGGGAAGGATGAAAAACTGTTTTTT	CASSMIGQGKDEKLFF
NA	few	TRBV19	TRBJ2-3	TGTGCCTCGGCCGCGGGGGCGCAGACAGATACGCAGTATTTT	CASAAGAQTDTQYF
NA	NA	TRBV3-1/TRBV3-2	TRBJ1-4	TGTGCCAGCAGCCAAAGAGACGGGGAAAAACTGTTTTTT	CASSQRDGEKLFF
NA	NA	TRBV27	TRBJ2-7	TGTGCCAGCATCGTCGGCAACCAGGCCTACGAGCAGTACTTC	CASIVGNQAYEQYF
TRBD2	NA	TRBV7-3	TRBJ2-1	TGTGCCAGCAGCTTAGGGACTAGCGGGAGGGGGACGGGAAATGAGCAGTTCTTC	CASSLGTSGRGTGNEQFF
NA	NA	TRBV5-4	TRBJ1-3	TGTGCCAGCAGCCTAGTAGGGGACACCATATATTTT	CASSLVGDTIYF
NA	once	TRBV10-3	TRBJ1-1	TGTGCCATCAGCCTGGGCCCGGCAGGGAACACTGAAGCTTTCTTT	CAISLGPAGNTEAFF
TRBD2	NA	TRBV11-3	TRBJ2-3	TGTGCCAGCAGCTTAGATCTAATGGCGGGAGGGTCAGATACGCAGTATTTT	CASSLDLMAGGSDTQYF
TRBD1	NA	TRBV2	TRBJ1-2	TGTGCCAGCAGCCAAGAAATGGACAGGAACTATGGCTACACCTTC	CASSQEMDRNYGYTF
TRBD1	NA	TRBV29-1	TRBJ1-2	TGCAGCGCAGCGGGACAGGGGGAGGATGGCTACACCTTC	CSAAGQGEDGYTF
NA	NA	TRBV11-2	TRBJ2-1	TGTGCCAGCGGACGGTTACAGAAGGGGGAGCAGTTCTTC	CASGRLQKGEQFF
NA	NA	TRBV19	TRBJ1-2	TGTGCCAGTAGTATAGGCAGTAACTATGGCTACACCTTC	CASSIGSNYGYTF
TRBD1	once	TRBV5-1	TRBJ1-4	TGCGCCAGCAGCCCACTACCGGACAGGGACAAACTGTTTTTT	CASSPLPDRDKLFF
NA	NA	TRBV7-9	TRBJ1-1	TGTGCCAGCAGCTTGGGACTGGTGAACACTGAAGCTTTCTTT	CASSLGLVNTEAFF
TRBD1	NA	TRBV6-5	TRBJ1-1	TGTGCCAGCAGTTCCCGGACAGGGTTAGTCTCTGAAGCTTTCTTT	CASSSRTGLVSEAFF
NA	NA	TRBV7-9	TRBJ1-1	TGTGCCAGCAGCTCCCAAACAATGAACACTGAAGCTTTCTTT	CASSSQTMNTEAFF
NA	NA	TRBV5-1	TRBJ1-2	TGCGCCAGCAGCTTGGGACAGGCCCTTAACTATGGCTACACCTTC	CASSLGQALNYGYTF
TRBD2	NA	TRBV5-1	TRBJ2-1	TGCGCCAGCAGCTTGCTAGGGACTAGCCGGTACAATGAGCAGTTCTTC	CASSLLGTSRYNEQFF
TRBD1	NA	TRBV4-2	TRBJ1-1	TGTGCCAGCAGCCGGGAACAGGGGCCATCAACTGAAGCTTTCTTT	CASSREQGPSTEAFF
TRBD1	NA	TRBV9	TRBJ1-3	TGTGCCAGCAGCGTACTCCCGGGACAGGGATACACGCACTCTGGAAACACCATATATTTT	CASSVLPGQGYTHSGNTIYF
NA	NA	TRBV21-1	TRBJ1-5	TGTGCCAGCAGCAAAGCGCGGGACAGGGGACCTGTGGCTGGCAATCAGCCCCAGCATTTT	CASSKARDRGPVAGNQPQHF
NA	NA	TRBV6-5	TRBJ2-1	TGTGCCAGCAGTCGCCGAGGGGGTGAGGAGCAGTTCTTC	CASSRRGGEEQFF
NA	NA	TRBV2	TRBJ1-1	TGTGCCAGCAGTGAAAGCAGGGTCTCTGAAGCTTTCTTT	CASSESRVSEAFF
TRBD1	once	TRBV25-1	TRBJ1-2	TGTGCCAGCAGTCGGGGACAGCCCCTCTATGGCTACACCTTC	CASSRGQPLYGYTF
NA	NA	TRBV3-1/TRBV3-2	TRBJ1-3	TGTGCCAGCAGCCAGGGAGGCGGTGCCTCTGGAAACACCATATATTTT	CASSQGGGASGNTIYF
TRBD1	many	TRBV6-1	TRBJ1-1	TGTGCCAGCAGTGAACCAGGGGGCTTCACTGAAGCTTTCTTT	CASSEPGGFTEAFF
TRBD1	NA	TRBV18	TRBJ1-4	TGTGCCAGCTCACCTGTCCCGGGACAGATTTGGAGGGAAAAACTGTTTTTT	CASSPVPGQIWREKLFF
NA	NA	TRBV5-6	TRBJ2-5	TGTGCCAGCAGCTTCGACAGGTCGGAGACCCAGTACTTC	CASSFDRSETQYF
NA	NA	TRBV11-2	TRBJ1-4	TGTGCCAGCAGCTTAGCCCCGGTCTTTAATGAAAAACTGTTTTTT	CASSLAPVFNEKLFF
TRBD2	NA	TRBV19	TRBJ2-2	TGTGCCAGCGAGACTAGCGGGCGCACCGGGGAGCTGTTTTTT	CASETSGRTGELFF
NA	NA	TRBV27	TRBJ1-6	TGTGCCAGCAGTTTATCCTTACAGAGTAATTCACCCCTCCACTTT	CASSLSLQSNSPLHF
TRBD1	NA	TRBV7-3	TRBJ2-6	TGTGCCAGCAGCCGACAGGGGACTGGGGCCAACGTCCTGACTTTC	CASSRQGTGANVLTF
TRBD1	few	TRBV11-2	TRBJ1-4	TGTGCCAGCAGCATAACAGGGGCCGTTAATGAAAAACTGTTTTTT	CASSITGAVNEKLFF
NA	NA	TRBV29-1	TRBJ1-1	TGCAGCGTTGAAGGCAGGCTGAGGAACACTGAAGCTTTCTTT	CSVEGRLRNTEAFF
NA	NA	TRBV4-2	TRBJ1-1	TGTGCCAGCAGCCAGAGGACCGGGGTGGCTGAAGCTTTCTTT	CASSQRTGVAEAFF
TRBD1	NA	TRBV25-1	TRBJ1-1	TGTGCCAGCAGCTACCGGACAGGGTTGGTCTTT	CASSYRTGLVF
TRBD2	NA	TRBV5-4	TRBJ2-1	TGTGCCAGCAGCCCGGGACTAGCGGGAGGGCCCTCCAGGAATGAGCAGTTCTTC	CASSPGLAGGPSRNEQFF
NA	NA	TRBV27	TRBJ1-1	TGTGCCAGCAACGGAGGGGAGGCGGACACTGAAGCTTTCTTT	CASNGGEADTEAFF
TRBD1	NA	TRBV24-1	TRBJ1-1	TGTGCCACCAGGACCTCCGGGACAGTTGAAGCTTTCTTT	CATRTSGTVEAFF
NA	NA	TRBV6-2/TRBV6-3	TRBJ2-2	TGTGCCAGCAGTTTATGGCACACCGGGGAGCTGTTTTTT	CASSLWHTGELFF
TRBD2	NA	TRBV2	TRBJ2-5	TGTGCCAGCAAGGGCGCGGGAGGCCCCAAAGAGACCCAGTACTTC	CASKGAGGPKETQYF
NA	NA	TRBV3-1/TRBV3-2	TRBJ2-1	TGTGCCAGCAGCCAAGATAGGAGACCCCGTGGGGCCGAAGGGTTCTTC	CASSQDRRPRGAEGFF
NA	NA	TRBV14	TRBJ1-1	TGTGCCAGCAGCCAAGAGAGACAGTACATCGCTTTT	CASSQERQYIAF
NA	once	TRBV6-1	TRBJ1-3	TGTGCCAGCAGTGACGGGTTTGGAAACACCATATATTTT	CASSDGFGNTIYF
NA	NA	TRBV25-1	TRBJ2-2	TGTGCCAGCAGTGAAGTATCGGGTCCCGGGGAGCTGTTTTTT	CASSEVSGPGELFF
NA	NA	TRBV18	TRBJ1-5	TGTGCCAGCTCACCACAGGGGGAATATAGCAATCAGCCCCAGCATTTT	CASSPQGEYSNQPQHF
TRBD2	NA	TRBV2	TRBJ2-3	TGTGCCAGCAGTGAATCGGCTAGCGGGAGCTTGGATACGCAGTATTTT	CASSESASGSLDTQYF
TRBD1	NA	TRBV5-8	TRBJ1-5	TGTGCCAGCAGCATCGGGACAGGGAATCAGCCCCAGCATTTT	CASSIGTGNQPQHF
NA	NA	TRBV29-1	TRBJ1-2	TGCAGTGTACAGGTTAGGCCTAACTATGGCTACACCTTC	CSVQVRPNYGYTF
NA	NA	TRBV18	TRBJ1-5	TGTGCCAGCTCACGGTGGCAGGGGAGTCAGCCCCAGCATTTT	CASSRWQGSQPQHF
TRBD1	NA	TRBV3-1/TRBV3-2	TRBJ1-3	TGTGCCAGCAGCCAAGGTTTGAAAAGAGGGGGCGGTGGAAACACCATATATTTT	CASSQGLKRGGGGNTIYF
TRBD1	few	TRBV9	TRBJ2-7	TGTGCCAGCAGCCTGGGACAGGGGACCTACGAGCAGTACTTC	CASSLGQGTYEQYF
NA	NA	TRBV6-5	TRBJ1-2	TGTGCCAGCAGATTGAAGACGGGGTATGGCTACACCTTC	CASRLKTGYGYTF
TRBD1	few	TRBV6-6	TRBJ1-6	TGTGCCAGCAGTCAGGGACAGGGGAACACCTATAATTCACCCCTCCACTTT	CASSQGQGNTYNSPLHF